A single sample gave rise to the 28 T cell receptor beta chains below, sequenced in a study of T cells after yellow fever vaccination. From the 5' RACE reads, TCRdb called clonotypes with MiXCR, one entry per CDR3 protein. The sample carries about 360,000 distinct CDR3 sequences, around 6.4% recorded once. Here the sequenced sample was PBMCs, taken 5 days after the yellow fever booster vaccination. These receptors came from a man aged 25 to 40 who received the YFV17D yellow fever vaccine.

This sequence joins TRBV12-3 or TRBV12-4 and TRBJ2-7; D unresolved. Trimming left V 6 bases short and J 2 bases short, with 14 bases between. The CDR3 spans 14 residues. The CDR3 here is CASSRSGPTYEQYF. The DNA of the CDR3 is TGTGCCAGCAGCCGATCCGGGCCCACCTACGAGCAGTACTTC.

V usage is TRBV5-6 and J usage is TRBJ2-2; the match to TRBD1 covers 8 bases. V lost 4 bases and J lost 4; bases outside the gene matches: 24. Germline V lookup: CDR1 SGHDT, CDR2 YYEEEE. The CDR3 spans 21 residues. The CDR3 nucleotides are TGTGCCAGCAGCCGATTGAACCCAGGGGGCGTGAGTTGGGACCCCACCGGGGAGCTGTTTTTT. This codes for CASSRLNPGGVSWDPTGELFF.

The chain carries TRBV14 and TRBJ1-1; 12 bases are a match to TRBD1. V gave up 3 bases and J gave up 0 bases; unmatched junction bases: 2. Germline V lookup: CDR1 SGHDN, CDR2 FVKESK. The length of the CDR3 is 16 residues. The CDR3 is CASSQGTGGMNTEAFF. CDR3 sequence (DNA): TGTGCCAGCAGCCAGGGGACAGGGGGCATGAACACTGAAGCTTTCTTT.

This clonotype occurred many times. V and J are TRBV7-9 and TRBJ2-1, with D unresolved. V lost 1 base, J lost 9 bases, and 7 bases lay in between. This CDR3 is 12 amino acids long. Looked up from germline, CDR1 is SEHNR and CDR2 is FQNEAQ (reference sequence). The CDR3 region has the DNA TGTGCCAGCAGCTTAGATGTCGGTGAGCAGTTCTTC. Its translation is CASSLDVGEQFF.

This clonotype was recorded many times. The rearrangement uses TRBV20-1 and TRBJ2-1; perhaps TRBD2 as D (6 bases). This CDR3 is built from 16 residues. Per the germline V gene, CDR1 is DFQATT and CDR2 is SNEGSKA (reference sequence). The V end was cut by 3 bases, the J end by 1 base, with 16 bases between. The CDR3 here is CSARPGLAISYNEQFF. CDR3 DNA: TGCAGTGCTAGGCCTGGGCTAGCGATTTCCTACAATGAGCAGTTCTTC.

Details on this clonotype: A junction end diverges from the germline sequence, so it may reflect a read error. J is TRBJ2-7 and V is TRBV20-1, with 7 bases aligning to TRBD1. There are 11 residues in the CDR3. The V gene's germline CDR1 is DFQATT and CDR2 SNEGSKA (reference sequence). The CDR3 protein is CSARIGTVQNF. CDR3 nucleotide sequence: TGCAGTGCTAGGATAGGGACAGTACAGAACTTC.

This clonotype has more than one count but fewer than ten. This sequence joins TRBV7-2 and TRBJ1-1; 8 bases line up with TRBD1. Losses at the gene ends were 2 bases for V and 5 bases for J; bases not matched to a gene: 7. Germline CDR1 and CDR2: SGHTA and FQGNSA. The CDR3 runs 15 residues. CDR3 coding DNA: TGTGCCAGCAGCTTAATTGGACAGGGTACGACTGAAGCTTTCTTT. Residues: CASSLIGQGTTEAFF.

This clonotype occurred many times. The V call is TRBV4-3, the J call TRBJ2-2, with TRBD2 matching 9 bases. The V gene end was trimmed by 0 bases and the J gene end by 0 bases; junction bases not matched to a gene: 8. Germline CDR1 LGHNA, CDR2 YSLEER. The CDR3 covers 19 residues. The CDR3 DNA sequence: TGCGCCAGCAGCCAAGAGACCCCGTCTAGCGGGGCGAACACCGGGGAGCTGTTTTTT. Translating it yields CASSQETPSSGANTGELFF.

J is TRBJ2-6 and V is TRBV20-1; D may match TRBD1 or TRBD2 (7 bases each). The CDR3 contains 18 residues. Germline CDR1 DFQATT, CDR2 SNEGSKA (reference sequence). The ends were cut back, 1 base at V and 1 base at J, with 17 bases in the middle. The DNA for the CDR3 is TGCAGTGCTAGAGGGGGAGGGGGCGATATTTCTGGGGCCAACGTCCTGACTTTC. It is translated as CSARGGGGDISGANVLTF.

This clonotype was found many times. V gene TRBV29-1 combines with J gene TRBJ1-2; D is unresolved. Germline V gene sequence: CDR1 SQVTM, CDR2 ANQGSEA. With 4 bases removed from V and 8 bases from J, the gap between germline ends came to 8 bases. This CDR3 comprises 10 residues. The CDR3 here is CSVGTDGYTF. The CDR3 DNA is TGCAGCGTTGGTACAGACGGCTACACCTTC.

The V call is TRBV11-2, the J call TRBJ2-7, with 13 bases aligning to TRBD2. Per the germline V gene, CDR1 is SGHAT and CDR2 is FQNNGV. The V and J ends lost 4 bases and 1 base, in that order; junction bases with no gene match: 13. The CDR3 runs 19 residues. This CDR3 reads CASSSGTSGTLSSSYEQYF. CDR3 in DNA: TGTGCCAGCAGCTCCGGGACTAGCGGGACCCTTAGTTCATCCTACGAGCAGTACTTC.

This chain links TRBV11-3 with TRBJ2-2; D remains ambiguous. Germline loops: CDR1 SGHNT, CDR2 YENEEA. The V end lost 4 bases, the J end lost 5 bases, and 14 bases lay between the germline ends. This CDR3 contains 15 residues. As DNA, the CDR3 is TGTGCCAGCAGCTCGCCCCCCGGCGGTACCGGGGAGCTGTTTTTT. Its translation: CASSSPPGGTGELFF.

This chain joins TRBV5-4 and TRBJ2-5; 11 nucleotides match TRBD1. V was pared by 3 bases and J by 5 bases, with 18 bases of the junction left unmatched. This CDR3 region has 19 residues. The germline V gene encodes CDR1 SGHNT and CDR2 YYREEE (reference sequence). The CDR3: CASSSGTGGRLAVKETQYF. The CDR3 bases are TGTGCCAGCAGCTCCGGGACAGGGGGTCGGCTAGCGGTGAAGGAGACCCAGTACTTC.

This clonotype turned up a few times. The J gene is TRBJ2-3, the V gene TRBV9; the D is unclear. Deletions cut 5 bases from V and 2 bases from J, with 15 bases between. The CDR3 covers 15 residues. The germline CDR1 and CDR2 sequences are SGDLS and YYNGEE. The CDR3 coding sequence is TGTGCCAGCAGAAAAGGCCCCACAGACACAGATACGCAGTATTTT. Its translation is CASRKGPTDTDTQYF. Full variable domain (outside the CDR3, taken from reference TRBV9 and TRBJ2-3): DSGVTQTPKHLITATGQRVTLRCSPRSGDLSVYWYQQSLDQGLQFLIQYYNGEERAKGNILERFSAQQFPDLHSELNLSSLELGDSALYFCASRKGPTDTDTQYFGPGTRLTVL.

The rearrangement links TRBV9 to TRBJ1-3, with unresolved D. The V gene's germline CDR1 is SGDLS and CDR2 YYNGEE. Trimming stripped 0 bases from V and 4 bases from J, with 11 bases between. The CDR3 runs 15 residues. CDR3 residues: CASSVGSLTGNTIYF. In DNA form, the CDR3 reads TGTGCCAGCAGCGTAGGGAGCCTAACGGGAAACACCATATATTTT.

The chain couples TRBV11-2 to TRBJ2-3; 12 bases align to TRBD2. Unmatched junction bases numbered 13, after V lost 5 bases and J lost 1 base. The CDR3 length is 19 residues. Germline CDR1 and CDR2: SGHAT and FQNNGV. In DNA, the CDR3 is TGTGCCAGCAGCCCACATAGTCGACTAGCGGGAGAAGGCACAGATACGCAGTATTTT. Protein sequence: CASSPHSRLAGEGTDTQYF.

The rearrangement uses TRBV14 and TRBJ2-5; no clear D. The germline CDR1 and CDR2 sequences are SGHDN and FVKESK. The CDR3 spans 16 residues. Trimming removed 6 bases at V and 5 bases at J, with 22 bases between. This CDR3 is CASSPRSLWPRETQYF. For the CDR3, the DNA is TGTGCCAGCAGTCCAAGATCGTTGTGGCCCCGGGAGACCCAGTACTTC.

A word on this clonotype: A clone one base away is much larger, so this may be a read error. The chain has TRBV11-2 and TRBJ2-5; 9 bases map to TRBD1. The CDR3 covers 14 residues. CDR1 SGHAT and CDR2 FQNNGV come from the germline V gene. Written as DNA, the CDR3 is TGTACCAGCAGCTCCAACAGGGGGCGAGAGACCCAGTACTTC. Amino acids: CTSSSNRGRETQYF.

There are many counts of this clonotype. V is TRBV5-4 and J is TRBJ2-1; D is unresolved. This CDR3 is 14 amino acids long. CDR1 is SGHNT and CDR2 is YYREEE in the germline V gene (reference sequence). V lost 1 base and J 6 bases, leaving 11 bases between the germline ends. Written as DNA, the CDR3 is TGTGCCAGCAGCTTGCTGGGTCCGTTCAATGAGCAGTTCTTC. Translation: CASSLLGPFNEQFF.

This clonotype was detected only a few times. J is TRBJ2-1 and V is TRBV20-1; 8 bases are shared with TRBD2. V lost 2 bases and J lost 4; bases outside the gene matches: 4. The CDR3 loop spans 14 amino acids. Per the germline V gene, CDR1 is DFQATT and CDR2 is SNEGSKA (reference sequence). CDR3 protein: CSARSGGGYNEQFF. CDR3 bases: TGCAGTGCTAGATCGGGGGGGGGGTACAATGAGCAGTTCTTC.

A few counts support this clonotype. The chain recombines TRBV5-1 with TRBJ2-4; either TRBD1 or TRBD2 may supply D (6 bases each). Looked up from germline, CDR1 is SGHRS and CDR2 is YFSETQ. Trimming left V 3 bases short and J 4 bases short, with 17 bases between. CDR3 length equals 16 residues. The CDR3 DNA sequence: TGCGCCAGCAGCTATGGACCACCGGGGGCTAAAAACATTCAGTACTTC. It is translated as CASSYGPPGAKNIQYF.

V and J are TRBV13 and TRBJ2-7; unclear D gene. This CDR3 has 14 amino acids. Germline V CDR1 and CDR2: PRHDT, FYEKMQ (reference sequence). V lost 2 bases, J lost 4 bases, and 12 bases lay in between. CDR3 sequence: CASSLKGSRYEQYF. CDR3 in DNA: TGTGCCAGCAGCTTAAAAGGGTCTAGGTACGAGCAGTACTTC.

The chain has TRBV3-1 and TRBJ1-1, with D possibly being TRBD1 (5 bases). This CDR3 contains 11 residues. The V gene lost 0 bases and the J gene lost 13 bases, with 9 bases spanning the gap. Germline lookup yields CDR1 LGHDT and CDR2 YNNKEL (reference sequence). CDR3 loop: CASSQDRGIFF. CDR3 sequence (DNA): TGTGCCAGCAGCCAAGATAGGGGCATTTTCTTT.

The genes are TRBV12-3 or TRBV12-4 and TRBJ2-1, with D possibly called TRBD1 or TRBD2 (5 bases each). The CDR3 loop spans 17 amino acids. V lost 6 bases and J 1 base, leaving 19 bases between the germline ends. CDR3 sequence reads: CASSHLWGSQSYNEQFF. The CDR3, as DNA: TGTGCCAGCAGCCACCTCTGGGGGTCTCAATCCTACAATGAGCAGTTCTTC.

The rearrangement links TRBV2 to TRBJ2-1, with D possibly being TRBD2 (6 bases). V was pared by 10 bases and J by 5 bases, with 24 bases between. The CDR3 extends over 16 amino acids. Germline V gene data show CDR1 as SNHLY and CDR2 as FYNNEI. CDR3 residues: CATLKTGEEGHNEQFF. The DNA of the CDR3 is TGTGCCACCCTCAAGACGGGTGAGGAGGGCCACAATGAGCAGTTCTTC.

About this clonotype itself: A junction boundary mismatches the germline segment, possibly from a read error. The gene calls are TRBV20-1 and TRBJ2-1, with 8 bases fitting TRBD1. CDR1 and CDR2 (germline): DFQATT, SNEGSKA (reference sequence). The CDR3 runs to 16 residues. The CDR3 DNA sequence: TGCTGTGCTAGAGATCAGGGGGCCGGGTACGTCAATGAGCAGTTCTTC. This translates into CCARDQGAGYVNEQFF.

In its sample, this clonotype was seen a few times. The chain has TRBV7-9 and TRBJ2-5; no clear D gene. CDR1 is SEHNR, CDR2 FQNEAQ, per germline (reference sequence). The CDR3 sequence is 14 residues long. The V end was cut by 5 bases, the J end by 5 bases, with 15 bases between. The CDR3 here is CASSPAPELETQYF. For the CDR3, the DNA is TGTGCCAGCAGCCCCGCACCCGAGCTGGAGACCCAGTACTTC.

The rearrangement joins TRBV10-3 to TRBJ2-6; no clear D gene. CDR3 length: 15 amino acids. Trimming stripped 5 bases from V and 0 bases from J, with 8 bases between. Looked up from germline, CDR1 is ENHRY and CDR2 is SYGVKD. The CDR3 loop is CAISTESSGANVLTF. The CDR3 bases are TGTGCCATCAGTACCGAGAGCTCTGGGGCCAACGTCCTGACTTTC.